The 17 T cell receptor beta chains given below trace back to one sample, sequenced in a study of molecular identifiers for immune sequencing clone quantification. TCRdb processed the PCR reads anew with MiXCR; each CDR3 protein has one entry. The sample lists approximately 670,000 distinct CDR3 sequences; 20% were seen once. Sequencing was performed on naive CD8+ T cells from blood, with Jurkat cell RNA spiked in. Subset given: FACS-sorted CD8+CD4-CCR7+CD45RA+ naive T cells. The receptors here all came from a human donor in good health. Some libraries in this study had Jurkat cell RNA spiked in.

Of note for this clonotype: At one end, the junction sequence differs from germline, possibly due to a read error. The CDR3 DNA sequence: TGTGCCAGCAGCCTAAACATTCAGGGGCTATCCTACGAGCGGTACTTC. As protein: CASSLNIQGLSYERYF. The V gene is TRBV5-3, the J gene TRBJ2-7, with D possibly being TRBD1 (6 bases). TRBV5-3 is labeled an ORF, and its function is uncertain. The CDR3 has 16 amino acids.

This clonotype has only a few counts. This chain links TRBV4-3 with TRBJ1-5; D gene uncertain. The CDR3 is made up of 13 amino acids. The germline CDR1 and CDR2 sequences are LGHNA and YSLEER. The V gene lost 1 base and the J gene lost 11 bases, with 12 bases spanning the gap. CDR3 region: CASSQVMGRSQHF. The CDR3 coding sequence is TGCGCCAGCAGCCAAGTCATGGGGAGGTCCCAGCATTTT.

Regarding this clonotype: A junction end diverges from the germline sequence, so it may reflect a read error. Here the CDR3 reads CASSPRDSNQLQHF. The CDR3 nucleotides read TGTGCCAGCTCACCGCGGGACAGCAATCAGCTCCAGCATTTT. The chain is built from TRBV18 and TRBJ1-5; 7 nucleotides align to TRBD1. The CDR3 contains 14 residues. Germline CDR1 reads KGHSH; CDR2 reads LQKENI.

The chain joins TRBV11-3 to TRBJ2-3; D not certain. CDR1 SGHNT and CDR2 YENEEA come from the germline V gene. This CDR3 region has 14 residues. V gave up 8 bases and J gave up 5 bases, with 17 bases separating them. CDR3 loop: CASRRSLPGDTQYF. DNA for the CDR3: TGTGCCAGCCGACGGAGTTTACCTGGAGATACGCAGTATTTT.

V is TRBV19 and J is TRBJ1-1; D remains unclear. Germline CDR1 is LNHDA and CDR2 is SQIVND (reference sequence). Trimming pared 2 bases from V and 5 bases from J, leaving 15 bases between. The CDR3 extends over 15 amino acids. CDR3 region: CASSISAGANTEAFF. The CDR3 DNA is TGTGCCAGTAGTATATCCGCGGGCGCGAATACTGAAGCTTTCTTT.

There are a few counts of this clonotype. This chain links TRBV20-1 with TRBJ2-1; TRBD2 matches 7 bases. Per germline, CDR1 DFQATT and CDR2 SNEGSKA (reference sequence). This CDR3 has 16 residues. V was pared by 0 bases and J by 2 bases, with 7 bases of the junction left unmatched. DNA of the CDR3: TGCAGTGCTAGAGACCCCCTAGCGGCCCCCTACAATGAGCAGTTCTTC. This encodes CSARDPLAAPYNEQFF.

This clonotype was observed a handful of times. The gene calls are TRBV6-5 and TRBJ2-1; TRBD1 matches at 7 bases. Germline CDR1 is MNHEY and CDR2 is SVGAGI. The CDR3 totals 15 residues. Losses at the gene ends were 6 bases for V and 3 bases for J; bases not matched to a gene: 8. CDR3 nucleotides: TGTGCCAGCAGATCAGACAGGGCCGGCTACAATGAGCAGTTCTTC. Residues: CASRSDRAGYNEQFF.

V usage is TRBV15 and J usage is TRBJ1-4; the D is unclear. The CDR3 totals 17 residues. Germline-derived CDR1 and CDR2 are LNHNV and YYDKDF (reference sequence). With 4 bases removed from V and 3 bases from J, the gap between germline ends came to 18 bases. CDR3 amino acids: CATSKGRYPRANEKLFF. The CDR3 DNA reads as TGTGCCACCAGCAAAGGAAGATACCCGCGGGCTAATGAAAAACTGTTTTTT.

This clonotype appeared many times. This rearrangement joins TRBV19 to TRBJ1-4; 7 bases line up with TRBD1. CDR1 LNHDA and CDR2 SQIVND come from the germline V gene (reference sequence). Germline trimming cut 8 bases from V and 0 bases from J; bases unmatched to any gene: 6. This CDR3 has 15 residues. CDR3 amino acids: CASYPQGATNEKLFF. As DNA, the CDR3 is TGTGCCAGTTACCCTCAGGGGGCAACTAATGAAAAACTGTTTTTT.

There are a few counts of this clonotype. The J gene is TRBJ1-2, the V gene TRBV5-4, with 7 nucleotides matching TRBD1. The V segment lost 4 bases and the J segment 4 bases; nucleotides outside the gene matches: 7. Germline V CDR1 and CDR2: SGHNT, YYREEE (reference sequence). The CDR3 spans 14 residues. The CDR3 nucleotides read TGTGCCAGCAGCATGGACAGGAATTTCTATGGCTACACCTTC. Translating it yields CASSMDRNFYGYTF.

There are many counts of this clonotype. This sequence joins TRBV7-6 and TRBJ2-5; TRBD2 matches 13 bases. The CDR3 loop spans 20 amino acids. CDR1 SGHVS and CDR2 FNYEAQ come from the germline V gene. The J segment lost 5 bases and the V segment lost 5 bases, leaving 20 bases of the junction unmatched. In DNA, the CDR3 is TGTGCCAGCAGCCCAGCTTTTGGACTAGCGGGGGAAAGGCCTTCTGAGACCCAGTACTTC. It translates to CASSPAFGLAGERPSETQYF.

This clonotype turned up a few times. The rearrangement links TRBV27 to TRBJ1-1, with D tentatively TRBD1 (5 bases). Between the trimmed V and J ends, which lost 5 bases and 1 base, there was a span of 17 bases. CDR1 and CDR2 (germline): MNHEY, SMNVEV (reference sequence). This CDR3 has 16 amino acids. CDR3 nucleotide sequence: TGTGCCAGCAGTCCAGAGTGGGGGGAAGCGAACACTGAAGCTTTCTTT. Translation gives CASSPEWGEANTEAFF.

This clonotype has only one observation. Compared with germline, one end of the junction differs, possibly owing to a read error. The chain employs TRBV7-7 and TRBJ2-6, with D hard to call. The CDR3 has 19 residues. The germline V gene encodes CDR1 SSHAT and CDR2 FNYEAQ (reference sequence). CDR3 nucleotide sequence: TGTGCTAGCAGCCAACCGCGGCAGAAACCCTACTCTGGGGCCAACGTCCTGACTTTC. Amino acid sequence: CASSQPRQKPYSGANVLTF.

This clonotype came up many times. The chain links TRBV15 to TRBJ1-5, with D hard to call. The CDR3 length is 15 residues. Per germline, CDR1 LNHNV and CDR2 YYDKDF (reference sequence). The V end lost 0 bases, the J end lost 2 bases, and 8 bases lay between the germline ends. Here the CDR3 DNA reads TGTGCCACCAGCAGAGATATGGGGTGCAATCAGCCCCAGCATTTT. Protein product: CATSRDMGCNQPQHF.

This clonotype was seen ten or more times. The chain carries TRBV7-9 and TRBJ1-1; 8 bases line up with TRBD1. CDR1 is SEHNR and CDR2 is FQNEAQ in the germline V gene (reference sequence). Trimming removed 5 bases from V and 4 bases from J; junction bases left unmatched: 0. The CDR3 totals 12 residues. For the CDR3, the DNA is TGTGCCAGCAGCGGGACAGGCACTGAAGCTTTCTTT. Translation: CASSGTGTEAFF.

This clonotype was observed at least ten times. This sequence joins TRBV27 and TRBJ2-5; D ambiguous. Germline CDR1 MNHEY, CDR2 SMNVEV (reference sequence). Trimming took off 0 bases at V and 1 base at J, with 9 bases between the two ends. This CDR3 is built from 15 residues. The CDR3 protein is CASSLSGFPQETQYF. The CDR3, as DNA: TGTGCCAGCAGTTTATCTGGGTTCCCCCAAGAGACCCAGTACTTC.

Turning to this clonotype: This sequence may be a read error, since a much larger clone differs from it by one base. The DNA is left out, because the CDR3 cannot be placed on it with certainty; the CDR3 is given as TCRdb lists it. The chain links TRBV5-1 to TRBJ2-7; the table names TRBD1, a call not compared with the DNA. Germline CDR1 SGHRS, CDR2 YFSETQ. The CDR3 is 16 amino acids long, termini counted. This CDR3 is CASSPEWGQGNYERYF.